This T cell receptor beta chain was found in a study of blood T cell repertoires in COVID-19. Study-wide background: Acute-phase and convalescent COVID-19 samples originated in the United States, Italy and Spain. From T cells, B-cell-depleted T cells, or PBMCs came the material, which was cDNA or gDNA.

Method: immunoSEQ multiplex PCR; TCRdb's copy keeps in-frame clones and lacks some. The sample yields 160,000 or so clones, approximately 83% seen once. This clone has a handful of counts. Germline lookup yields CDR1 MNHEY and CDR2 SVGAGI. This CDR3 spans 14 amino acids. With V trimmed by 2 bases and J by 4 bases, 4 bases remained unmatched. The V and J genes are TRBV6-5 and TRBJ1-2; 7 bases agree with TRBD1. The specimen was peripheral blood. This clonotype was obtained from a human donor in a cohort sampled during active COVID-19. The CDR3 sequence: CASSYRDSSYGYTF. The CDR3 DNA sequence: TGTGCCAGCAGTTACAGGGACAGCTCCTATGGCTACACCTTC.